This paragraph covers one T cell receptor beta chain sequence. The sample originates from a study of blood T cell repertoires in COVID-19. Overall study context: COVID-19 samples from acute and convalescent phases originated in the United States, Italy and Spain.

Germline V gene lookup returns CDR1 SGHAT and CDR2 FQNNGV. Germline trimming cut 0 bases from V and 4 bases from J; bases unmatched to any gene: 1. This CDR3 has 14 amino acids. Living in roughly 25 US areas, the participants were between roughly 18 and 90 years of age. Cohort placement rested on clinical history that participants reported themselves. In the original workflow: Amplification of reference gene primers provided the estimated nucleated cell counts. Generated by immunoSEQ multiplex PCR, the TCRdb table keeps only in-frame clones and is missing some. The V and J calls and clone size are taken from that table; D and trimming were inferred from the DNA. This table has approximately 180,000 clones, around three quarters appearing once.

The chain links TRBV11-2 to TRBJ1-2, with 8 bases fitting TRBD1. This clonotype was obtained from a woman between 45 and 60 years old with acute COVID-19. The sequenced sample consisted of PBMCs or T cells enriched from blood (not recorded which). The CDR3 region is CASSLETGGYGYTF. The CDR3 bases are TGTGCCAGCAGCTTAGAAACAGGGGGCTATGGCTACACCTTC.